Below, one T cell receptor beta chain is given with its context. Its cognate antigen is unknown. With 5 bases clipped from V and 11 bases from J, the junction kept 13 bases outside the gene matches. This CDR3 is 14 amino acids long. Germline V lookup: CDR1 ENHRY, CDR2 SYGVKD. These data originate in a study of T-cell memory formation after mild COVID-19. Study-wide context: Largely donor-specific sequence clusters came from a couple of donors.

General observations from the study: CD4+ bias marked clones expanding day 15 to 37, unlike balanced contracting clones. Of the contracting clones, CD4+ ones lay mainly in CM and EM, and CD8+ ones in EMRA.

Libraries for TCRalpha and TCRbeta carried sample barcodes and unique molecular identifiers via 5'RACE. Via MiXCR, TCRdb re-called the 5' RACE reads, giving one row per CDR3 protein. The sample lists about 44,000 distinct CDR3 sequences, 7.3% seen once, with about 1.4% in the top ten. The source of this sequence is a man aged 18 to 30 who had mild COVID-19 (a few samples of this study predate the infection). Cell type and time point are not known. The sequenced material came from PBMCs or a T cell subset sorted from them (not recorded which). The V call is TRBV10-3, the J call TRBJ1-1; TRBD1 matches at 8 bases. The CDR3 sequence is CAISLQGGNSEAFF. The CDR3 DNA reads as TGTGCCATCAGTTTACAGGGGGGCAATTCGGAGGCTTTCTTT.